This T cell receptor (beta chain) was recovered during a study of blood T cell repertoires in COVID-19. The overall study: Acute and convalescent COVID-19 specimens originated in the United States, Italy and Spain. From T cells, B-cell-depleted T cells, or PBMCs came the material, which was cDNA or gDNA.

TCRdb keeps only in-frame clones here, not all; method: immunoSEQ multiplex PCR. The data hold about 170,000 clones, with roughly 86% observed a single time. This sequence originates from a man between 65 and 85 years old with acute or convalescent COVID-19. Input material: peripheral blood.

The CDR3 region is CASSTRTNQETQYF. In nucleotides, the CDR3 is TGTGCCAGCAGCACCCGGACAAACCAAGAGACCCAGTACTTC. The chain couples TRBV5-8 to TRBJ2-5; D might be TRBD1 (5 bases). CDR1 and CDR2 from the germline V gene are SGHTS and YDEGEE. The CDR3 spans 14 residues. V was shortened by 4 bases and J by 0 bases, with 10 bases between the two germline ends.